The entry that follows covers one TCR beta chain sequence. TCRdb's copy holds only in-frame clones and misses some; the assay was immunoSEQ multiplex PCR. The sample has about 180,000 clones; around 90% are singletons. Trimming left V 1 base short and J 7 bases short, with 16 bases between. CDR1 is SGHDN, CDR2 FVKESK, per germline. The CDR3 contains 16 residues. The data were obtained in a study of control samples from healthy donors and cancer patients. Sequenced material: blood. The gene calls are TRBV14 and TRBJ1-4; the D is unclear. The clonotype comes from a woman aged 50 to 60 in good health. The CDR3 DNA follows: TGTGCCAGCAGCCAAGGTGGTATGCGATTTGGTGAAAAACTGTTTTTT. It translates to CASSQGGMRFGEKLFF.